This TCR beta chain was identified in a study of regulatory T cells in long-lasting Graves disease. Study as a whole: Persistence in Graves' disease denoted antithyroid drug use beyond 5 years alongside positive TSH receptor antibodies. General study points: Thyroid tissue went unexamined; only peripheral blood was analyzed.

Arm-PCR with iRepertoire HTBI primers amplified the CDR3 regions for these TCR beta libraries. In TCRdb, the multiplex PCR reads were re-called with MiXCR into one record per CDR3 protein. The data show a few hundred thousand distinct CDR3 sequences, with roughly a quarter seen just once and roughly a quarter held by the top ten. This clonotype was detected only a few times. What it binds is unknown. Germline V gene data show CDR1 as SEHNR and CDR2 as FQNEAQ (reference sequence). The CDR3 spans 14 residues. Trimming took 3 bases from V and 5 from J; bases not matched to a gene: 6. Time point denoted: persistent/refractory GD, antithyroid drugs over 5 years with positive TRAb. PBMC-extracted RNA yielded the TCR library.

The starting material was peripheral blood mononuclear cells (PBMCs), obtained when the disease was refractory, from a patient treated with antithyroid drugs. The receptor comes from a female donor with Graves disease. This chain links TRBV7-9 with TRBJ1-2; 7 positions match TRBD1. CDR3 DNA sequence: TGTGCCAGCAGCTTTTTTGACAGGGAGTATGGCTACACCTTC. This codes for CASSFFDREYGYTF.